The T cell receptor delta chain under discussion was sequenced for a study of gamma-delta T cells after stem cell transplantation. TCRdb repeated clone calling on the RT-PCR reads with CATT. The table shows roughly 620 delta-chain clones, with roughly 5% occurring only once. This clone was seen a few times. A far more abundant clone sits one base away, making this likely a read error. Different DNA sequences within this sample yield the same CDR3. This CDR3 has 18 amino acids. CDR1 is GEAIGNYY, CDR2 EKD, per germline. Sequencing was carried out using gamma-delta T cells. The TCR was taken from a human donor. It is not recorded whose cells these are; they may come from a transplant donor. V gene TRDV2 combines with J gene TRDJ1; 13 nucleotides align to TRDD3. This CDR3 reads CACDTLNWGIRGPDKLIF. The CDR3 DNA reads TGTGCCTGTGACACGCTGAACTGGGGGATACGCGGTCCCGATAAGCTCATCTTT.